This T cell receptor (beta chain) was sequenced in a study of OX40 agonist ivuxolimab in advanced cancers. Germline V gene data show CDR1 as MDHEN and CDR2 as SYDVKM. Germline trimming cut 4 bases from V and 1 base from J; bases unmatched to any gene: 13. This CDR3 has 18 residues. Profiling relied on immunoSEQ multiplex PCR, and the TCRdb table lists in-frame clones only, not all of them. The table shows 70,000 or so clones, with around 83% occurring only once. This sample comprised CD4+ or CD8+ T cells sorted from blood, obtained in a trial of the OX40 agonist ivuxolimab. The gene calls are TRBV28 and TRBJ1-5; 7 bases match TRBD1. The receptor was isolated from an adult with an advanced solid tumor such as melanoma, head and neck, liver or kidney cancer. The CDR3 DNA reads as TGTGCCAGCAGTTCCGGACAGGCCCCCGGTGGGAGCAATCAGCCCCAGCATTTT. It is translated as CASSSGQAPGGSNQPQHF. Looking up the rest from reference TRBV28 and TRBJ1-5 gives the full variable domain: DVKVTQSSRYLVKRTGEKVFLECVQDMDHENMFWYRQDPGLGLRLIYFSYDVKMKEKGDIPEGYSVSREKKERFSLILESASTNQTSMYLCASSSGQAPGGSNQPQHFGDGTRLSIL.